The source of this TCR beta chain is a study of control samples from healthy donors and cancer patients. Assay: immunoSEQ multiplex PCR; the TCRdb copy retains only in-frame clones and omits some. Of roughly 74,000 clones listed, just under 95% were seen once; the top ten hold 4.5% to 6%. V lost 5 bases and J 15 bases, leaving 26 bases between the germline ends. The CDR3 is 15 residues long. Germline lookup yields CDR1 LNHDA and CDR2 SQIVND (reference sequence). The chain combines TRBV19 with TRBJ2-1; perhaps TRBD2 as D (7 bases). Sequences were obtained from blood. The sequence was collected from a woman aged 18-29 years in good health. The CDR3 nucleotides read TGTGCCAGTAGTCCACACGAGGGGGGGGCCAGTTCCCGGTTCTTC. Its translation: CASSPHEGGASSRFF.